This is a list of T cell receptor beta chains from one sample in a study of cytomegalovirus exposure and HLA in healthy donors. The table came from immunoSEQ multiplex PCR; TCRdb's copy has only in-frame clones and leaves some out. There are about 130,000 clones in the sample; about 82% occur only once, and about 1.2% lies in the top ten. Sequencing input: PBMCs. Source of these receptors: a boy between 10 and 17 years old in good health and CMV-seronegative. CDR3s include the opening cysteine and the closing phenylalanine or tryptophan. The D gene is left open where the match is weak. Clone size is stated in some rows and not others, as once, few, many or a class when expanded.

J gene: TRBJ2-1; V gene: TRBV7-2; D gene: -; clone size: -; CDR3 DNA: TGTGCCAGCAGCGTCCAACGCGGAGGGAGGGAGCAGTTCTTC; CDR3 protein: CASSVQRGGREQFF
J gene: TRBJ2-7; V gene: TRBV4-3; D gene: TRBD2; clone size: -; CDR3 DNA: TGCGCCAGCAGCCAAGACCTATCAGCGGGAGGGGCGCGCGAGCAGTACTTC; CDR3 protein: CASSQDLSAGGAREQYF
J gene: TRBJ2-2; V gene: TRBV30; D gene: TRBD1; clone size: -; CDR3 DNA: TGTGCCTGTGGCGCCGGGTGGACAGGGAACACCGGGGAGCTGTTTTTT; CDR3 protein: CACGAGWTGNTGELFF
J gene: TRBJ1-5; V gene: TRBV12-5; D gene: -; clone size: -; CDR3 DNA: TGTGCTAGTGGTTTTGAGGCACAGCCCCAGCATTTT; CDR3 protein: CASGFEAQPQHF
J gene: TRBJ1-5; V gene: TRBV4-3; D gene: -; clone size: -; CDR3 DNA: TGCGCCAGCAGCCAAGAGGGGGGGCTGAATCAGCCCCAGCATTTT; CDR3 protein: CASSQEGGLNQPQHF
J gene: TRBJ1-1; V gene: TRBV5-1; D gene: -; clone size: -; CDR3 DNA: TGCGCCAGCAGCTTGCGAGGGGGAGGGACTGAAGCTTTCTTT; CDR3 protein: CASSLRGGGTEAFF
J gene: TRBJ2-1; V gene: TRBV30; D gene: TRBD2; clone size: -; CDR3 DNA: TGTGCCTGGAGTGTACTAGCGGGTGGCTACAATGAGCAGTTCTTC; CDR3 protein: CAWSVLAGGYNEQFF
J gene: TRBJ2-5; V gene: TRBV13; D gene: -; clone size: -; CDR3 DNA: TGTGCCAGCAGCTTCCCGAGTCTCGGAGAGACCCAGTACTTC; CDR3 protein: CASSFPSLGETQYF
J gene: TRBJ2-2; V gene: TRBV19; D gene: -; clone size: -; CDR3 DNA: TGTGCCAGTAGTATAACGATACACGGGGAGCTGTTTTTT; CDR3 protein: CASSITIHGELFF
J gene: TRBJ2-1; V gene: TRBV7-9; D gene: TRBD2; clone size: once; CDR3 DNA: TGTGCCAGCAGCTTTACTAGCGGGAGTTTCGATGAGCAGTTCTTC; CDR3 protein: CASSFTSGSFDEQFF
J gene: TRBJ2-7; V gene: TRBV6-6; D gene: -; clone size: once; CDR3 DNA: TGTGCCAGCAGTTCGACAGCGGGTCTGAACTACGAGCAGTACTTC; CDR3 protein: CASSSTAGLNYEQYF
J gene: TRBJ2-3; V gene: TRBV5-6; D gene: -; clone size: once; CDR3 DNA: TGTGCCAGCAGTTATCGGACAGGCACAGATACGCAGTATTTT; CDR3 protein: CASSYRTGTDTQYF
J gene: TRBJ1-4; V gene: TRBV19; D gene: -; clone size: -; CDR3 DNA: TGTGCCAGTAAAAGAGGAGTTGCAACTAATGAAAAACTGTTTTTT; CDR3 protein: CASKRGVATNEKLFF
J gene: TRBJ2-1; V gene: TRBV6-5; D gene: -; clone size: -; CDR3 DNA: TGTGCCAGCAGTCAAACGCCCGGGACTTTGGATGAGCAGTTCTTC; CDR3 protein: CASSQTPGTLDEQFF